This record concerns one TCR beta chain sequence. The entry originates in a study of blood T cells in healthy people across ages. Through a sample-barcoded 5' primer and a J-beta primer mix, a second PCR was run for roughly 7 to 12 cycles. Every cDNA was tagged by a template-switch adaptor with 12 random nucleotides. TCRdb re-called the 5' RACE reads through MiXCR, storing one row per CDR3 protein. Here the sample spans 1.5 million to 2 million distinct CDR3 sequences, roughly 49% being singletons. Unmatched junction bases numbered 12, after V lost 3 bases and J lost 1 base. This CDR3 comprises 17 residues. Per germline, CDR1 MNHNS and CDR2 SASEGT.

Material for sequencing was blood. The sequence derives from a woman between 40 and 55 years old in good health. The rearrangement links TRBV6-1 to TRBJ2-7, with 7 positions matching TRBD1. In nucleotides, the CDR3 is TGTGCCAGCAGTGACCAAGGGATCGGGACAGCGTCCTACGAGCAGTACTTC. Protein product: CASSDQGIGTASYEQYF.